This TCR beta chain comes out of a study of blood T cell repertoires in COVID-19. Clinical history reported by participants formed the basis on which cohorts were assigned. Produced via immunoSEQ multiplex PCR; TCRdb's table is partial and in-frame only. Of 190,000 or so clones listed, roughly 86% are singletons. The CDR3 extends over 13 amino acids. Germline CDR1 reads MDHEN; CDR2 reads SYDVKM. Trimming took 6 bases from V and 2 from J, leaving 10 bases between them. The sequence came from a woman aged 25 to 39 who had recovered from COVID-19. The V and J genes are TRBV28 and TRBJ1-1, with D tentatively TRBD1 (6 bases). The source material was PBMCs or T cells enriched from blood (not recorded which). The CDR3 bases are TGTGCCAGCAGCCGACAGGCAAACACTGAAGCTTTCTTT. Protein product: CASSRQANTEAFF. The full variable domain, with the rest looked up from reference TRBV28 and TRBJ1-1, is DVKVTQSSRYLVKRTGEKVFLECVQDMDHENMFWYRQDPGLGLRLIYFSYDVKMKEKGDIPEGYSVSREKKERFSLILESASTNQTSMYLCASSRQANTEAFFGQGTRLTVV.